Below, 18 T cell receptor beta chains from the same sample are listed, as sequenced in a study of OX40 agonist ivuxolimab in advanced cancers. Assay used: immunoSEQ multiplex PCR; TCRdb lists only in-frame clones, some missing. The table shows approximately 72,000 clones, with almost 90% occurring only once. The sample here was CD4+ or CD8+ T cells sorted from blood, taken in a trial of the OX40 agonist ivuxolimab. These receptors originate from an adult with an advanced solid tumor such as melanoma, head and neck, liver or kidney cancer.

The gene calls are TRBV29-1 and TRBJ2-7; 7 bases agree with TRBD1. V lost 6 bases and J lost 6; bases outside the gene matches: 8. CDR3 length equals 12 residues. Germline loops: CDR1 SQVTM, CDR2 ANQGSEA. The CDR3 DNA is TGCAGCGTGTCCGACAGGGTAGGCGAGCAGTACTTC. Translated: CSVSDRVGEQYF.

This clone was found once. The chain recombines TRBV6-5 with TRBJ1-6, with D hard to call. The germline gives CDR1 MNHEY, CDR2 SVGAGI. V shed 0 bases and J shed 7 bases, with 13 bases lying between them. The CDR3 runs 16 residues. This CDR3 is CASSYSARTGNSPLHF. DNA of the CDR3: TGTGCCAGCAGTTACTCGGCCCGGACGGGAAATTCACCCCTCCACTTT.

The chain carries TRBV5-5 and TRBJ2-6, with D unresolved. Trimming took off 4 bases at V and 4 bases at J, with 6 bases between the two ends. Germline-derived CDR1 and CDR2 are SGHKS and YYEKEE (reference sequence). The CDR3 is 13 residues long. This CDR3 is CASSVSGANVLTF. CDR3 sequence (DNA): TGTGCCAGCAGCGTGTCAGGGGCCAACGTCCTGACTTTC.

V is TRBV9 and J is TRBJ2-7, with D hard to call. Germline CDR1 reads SGDLS; CDR2 reads YYNGEE. The CDR3 totals 14 residues. V lost 4 bases and J lost 5, with 16 bases in between. The CDR3 is CASSSWAFADEQYF. CDR3 in DNA: TGTGCCAGCAGCTCCTGGGCCTTCGCGGACGAGCAGTACTTC.

This chain connects TRBV5-6 to TRBJ2-3, with D perhaps matching TRBD1 (6 bases). In germline, CDR1 is SGHDT, CDR2 YYEEEE. This CDR3 is built from 15 residues. Trimming pared 6 bases from V and 4 bases from J, leaving 18 bases between. Here the CDR3 DNA reads TGTGCCAGCACCCGACCACAGGGTCGCCCAGATACGCAGTATTTT. This gives the protein CASTRPQGRPDTQYF.

This clone was seen only a few times. This rearrangement joins TRBV7-2 to TRBJ2-1; 10 bases agree with TRBD2. This CDR3 is 15 amino acids long. CDR1 and CDR2 (germline): SGHTA, FQGNSA. V lost 4 bases to trimming and J lost 5 bases; unmatched junction nucleotides: 5. CDR3 loop: CASSSSGSVNNEQFF. The CDR3, as DNA: TGTGCCAGCAGCTCTAGCGGGAGCGTCAACAATGAGCAGTTCTTC.

V and J are TRBV5-6 and TRBJ1-1, with 7 positions matching TRBD1. This CDR3 contains 15 residues. Unmatched junction bases numbered 9, after V lost 2 bases and J lost 5 bases. Germline V lookup: CDR1 SGHDT, CDR2 YYEEEE. The CDR3, as DNA: TGTGCCAGCAGCTTAGTAGACAGGGTCTTGACTGAAGCTTTCTTT. Translating it yields CASSLVDRVLTEAFF.

Turning to this clone: Relative to the germline gene, one junction end is altered; a read error may explain this. The genes are TRBV5-4 and TRBJ1-1; D gene uncertain. This CDR3 has 13 amino acids. Germline V gene sequence: CDR1 SGHNT, CDR2 YYREEE (reference sequence). Written as DNA, the CDR3 is TGCGCCAGCAGCCCCCAAGAGTACACTGAAGCTTTCTTT. This encodes CASSPQEYTEAFF.

The J gene is TRBJ2-3, the V gene TRBV6-5; weak D call: TRBD1 (5 bases). V was pared by 10 bases and J by 3 bases, with 11 bases between. The V gene's germline CDR1 is MNHEY and CDR2 SVGAGI. The length of the CDR3 is 12 residues. The CDR3 DNA reads TGTGCCACCCCTCCAGGGACAGATACGCAGTATTTT. This gives the protein CATPPGTDTQYF.

The chain is built from TRBV4-3 and TRBJ2-2; no reliable D call. The CDR3 is 17 residues long. The germline V gene has CDR1 LGHNA and CDR2 YSLEER. Trimming stripped 0 bases from V and 3 bases from J, with 14 bases between. The CDR3 DNA is TGCGCCAGCAGCCAAGAGGTTGGTGTAGGGTACACCGGGGAGCTGTTTTTT. Its protein is CASSQEVGVGYTGELFF.

The rearrangement uses TRBV4-3 and TRBJ2-3; 8 bases align to TRBD2. The CDR3 consists of 16 residues. CDR1 is LGHNA and CDR2 is YSLEER in the germline V gene. V was pared by 3 bases and J by 3 bases, with 8 bases of the junction left unmatched. The CDR3 DNA reads as TGCGCCAGCAGCCAGTCCTTTAGCGGGGAAACAGATACGCAGTATTTT. It encodes CASSQSFSGETDTQYF.

V is TRBV6-1 and J is TRBJ2-7, with D unresolved. Germline V gene lookup returns CDR1 MNHNS and CDR2 SASEGT. Trimming removed 6 bases at V and 1 base at J, with 7 bases between. The CDR3 loop spans 12 amino acids. This chain's CDR3 is CASSERSYEQYF. DNA of the CDR3: TGTGCCAGCAGCGAAAGGTCCTACGAGCAGTACTTC.

The V call is TRBV4-3, the J call TRBJ2-7; 9 bases map to TRBD1. After removal of 6 bases from V and 3 bases from J, the junction contained 9 bases not matched to a gene. In germline, CDR1 is LGHNA, CDR2 YSLEER. This CDR3 comprises 15 residues. The DNA of the CDR3 is TGCGCCAGCAGTTATCTACAGGGGGCCGACTACGAGCAGTACTTC. Translating gives CASSYLQGADYEQYF.

The rearrangement joins TRBV28 to TRBJ1-4, with 7 bases identical to TRBD1. V lost 2 bases to trimming and J lost 5 bases; unmatched junction nucleotides: 11. This CDR3 region has 17 residues. In germline, CDR1 is MDHEN, CDR2 SYDVKM. The CDR3, as DNA: TGTGCCAGCAGTTTACCGGCCGGCCTGGGACAGAATGAAAAACTGTTTTTT. Translated: CASSLPAGLGQNEKLFF.

The chain uses TRBV6-5 and TRBJ2-1; 9 bases align to TRBD2. In germline, CDR1 is MNHEY, CDR2 SVGAGI. V shed 6 bases and J 7 bases; nucleotides not matched to a gene: 4. This CDR3 is 13 amino acids long. CDR3 amino acids: CASRGTSRNEQFF. The DNA of the CDR3 is TGTGCCAGCAGGGGGACTAGCCGTAATGAGCAGTTCTTC.

This chain uses TRBV28 with TRBJ1-4; D is unclear. The CDR3 has 11 amino acids. Germline-derived CDR1 and CDR2 are MDHEN and SYDVKM. V lost 6 bases and J lost 4, with 3 bases in between. The CDR3 nucleotides read TGTGCCAGCAGCCTTAATGAAAAACTGTTTTTT. Its protein is CASSLNEKLFF.

This clone was seen a handful of times. V and J are TRBV2 and TRBJ2-1, with D perhaps matching TRBD2 (6 bases). The CDR3 runs 16 residues. With 4 bases removed from V and 4 bases from J, the gap between germline ends came to 17 bases. The germline V gene has CDR1 SNHLY and CDR2 FYNNEI. CDR3 protein: CASSVPRGALYNEQFF. For the CDR3, the DNA is TGTGCCAGCAGTGTTCCTCGCGGGGCCCTTTACAATGAGCAGTTCTTC.

The chain has TRBV7-2 and TRBJ2-2, with 8 bases aligning to TRBD2. The germline V gene encodes CDR1 SGHTA and CDR2 FQGNSA. After removal of 5 bases from V and 3 bases from J, the junction contained 11 bases not matched to a gene. There are 17 residues in the CDR3. The CDR3 reads CASSPRYGGADTGELFF. As DNA, the CDR3 is TGTGCCAGCAGCCCCCGGTACGGGGGGGCAGACACCGGGGAGCTGTTTTTT.